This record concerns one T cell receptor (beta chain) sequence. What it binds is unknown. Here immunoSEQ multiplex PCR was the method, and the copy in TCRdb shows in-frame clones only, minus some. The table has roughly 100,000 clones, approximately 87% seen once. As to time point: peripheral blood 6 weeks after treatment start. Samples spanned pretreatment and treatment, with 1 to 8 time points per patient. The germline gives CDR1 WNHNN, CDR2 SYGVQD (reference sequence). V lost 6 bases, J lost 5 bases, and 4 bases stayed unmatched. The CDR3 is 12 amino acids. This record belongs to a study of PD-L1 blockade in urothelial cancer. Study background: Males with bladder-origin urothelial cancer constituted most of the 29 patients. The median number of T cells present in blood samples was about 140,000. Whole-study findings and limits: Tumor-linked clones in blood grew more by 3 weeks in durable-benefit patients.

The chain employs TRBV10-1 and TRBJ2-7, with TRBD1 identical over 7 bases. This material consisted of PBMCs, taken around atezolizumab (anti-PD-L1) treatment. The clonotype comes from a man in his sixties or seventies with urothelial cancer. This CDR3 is CASSPGQDEQYF. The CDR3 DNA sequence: TGCGCCAGCAGCCCCGGACAGGACGAGCAGTACTTC.